Here is one TCR beta chain with its context. Time point specified: blood 2 weeks post-SBRT. Treatment described: 15 Gy SBRT to primary tumor, nephrectomy 4 weeks later. The V gene lost 0 bases and the J gene lost 8 bases, with 12 bases spanning the gap. Germline V CDR1 and CDR2: SGHDN, FVKESK. There are 14 residues in the CDR3. The record originates from a study of radiation and T cells in renal cell carcinoma. Clones were read by immunoSEQ multiplex PCR, and TCRdb kept only the in-frame ones, dropping some. This sample has just over 150,000 clones, with roughly 87% found just once. The chain joins TRBV14 to TRBJ2-3; unclear D gene. The TCR was taken from a woman between 45 and 65 years old with renal cell carcinoma. Sample: blood, taken from a patient whose treatment included radiotherapy and nephrectomy. This CDR3 reads CASSQDFWLPTQYF. Here the CDR3 DNA reads TGTGCCAGCAGCCAAGATTTTTGGCTTCCTACGCAGTATTTT.